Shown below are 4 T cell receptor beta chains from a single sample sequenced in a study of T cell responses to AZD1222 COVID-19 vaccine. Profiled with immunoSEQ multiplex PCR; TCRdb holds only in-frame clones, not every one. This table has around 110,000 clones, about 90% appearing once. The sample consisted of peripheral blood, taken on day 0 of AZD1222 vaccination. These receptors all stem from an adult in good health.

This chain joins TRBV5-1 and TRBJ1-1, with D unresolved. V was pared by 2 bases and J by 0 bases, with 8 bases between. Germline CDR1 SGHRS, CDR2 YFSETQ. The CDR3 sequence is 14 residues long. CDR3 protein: CASSFQTMNTEAFF. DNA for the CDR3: TGCGCCAGCAGCTTTCAGACAATGAACACTGAAGCTTTCTTT.

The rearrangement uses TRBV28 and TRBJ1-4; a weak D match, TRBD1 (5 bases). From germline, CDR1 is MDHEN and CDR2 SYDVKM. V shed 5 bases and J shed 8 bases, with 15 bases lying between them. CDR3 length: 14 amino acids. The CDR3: CASSQPRAGEKLFF. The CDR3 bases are TGTGCCAGCAGTCAACCCCGGGCAGGGGAAAAACTGTTTTTT.

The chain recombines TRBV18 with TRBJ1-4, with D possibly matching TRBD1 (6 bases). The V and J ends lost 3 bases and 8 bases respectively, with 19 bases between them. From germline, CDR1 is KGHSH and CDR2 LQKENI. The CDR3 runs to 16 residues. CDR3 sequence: CASSPRAGGAVEKLFF. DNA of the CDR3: TGTGCCAGCTCACCGAGGGCGGGGGGCGCTGTGGAAAAACTGTTTTTT. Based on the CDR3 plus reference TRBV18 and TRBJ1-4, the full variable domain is NAGVMQNPRHLVRRRGQEARLRCSPMKGHSHVYWYRQLPEEGLKFMVYLQKENIIDESGMPKERFSAEFPKEGPSILRIQQVVRGDSAAYFCASSPRAGGAVEKLFFGSGTQLSVL.

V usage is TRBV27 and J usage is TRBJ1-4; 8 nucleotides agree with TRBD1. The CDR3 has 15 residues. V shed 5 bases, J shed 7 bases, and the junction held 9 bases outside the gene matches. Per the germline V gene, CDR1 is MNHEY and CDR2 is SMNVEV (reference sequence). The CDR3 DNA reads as TGTGCCAGCAGTCCGATCACAGGGGGGGGTGAAAAACTGTTTTTT. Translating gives CASSPITGGGEKLFF.